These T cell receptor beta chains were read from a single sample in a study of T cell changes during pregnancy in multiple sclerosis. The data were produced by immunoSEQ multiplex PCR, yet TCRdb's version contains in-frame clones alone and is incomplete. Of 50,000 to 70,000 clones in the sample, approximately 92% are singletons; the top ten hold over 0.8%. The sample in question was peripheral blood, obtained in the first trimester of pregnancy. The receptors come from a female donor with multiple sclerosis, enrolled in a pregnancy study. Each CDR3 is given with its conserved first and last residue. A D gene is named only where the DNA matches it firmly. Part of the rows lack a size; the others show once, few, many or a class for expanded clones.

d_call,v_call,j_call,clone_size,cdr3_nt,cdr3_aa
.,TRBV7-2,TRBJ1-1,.,TGTGCCAGCAGCTTAGTGACAGCGAACACTGAAGCTTTCTTT,CASSLVTANTEAFF
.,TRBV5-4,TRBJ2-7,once,TGTGCCAGCAGCTTGGGGGGGCCAAGGGCCCCCTACGAGCAGTACTTC,CASSLGGPRAPYEQYF
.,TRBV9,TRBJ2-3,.,TGTGCCAGCAGCGTAGGGGGGCCAGATACGCAGTATTTT,CASSVGGPDTQYF
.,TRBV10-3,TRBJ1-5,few,TGTGCCATCAGTGGCAGCGAGAGTAGCAATCAGCCCCAGCATTTT,CAISGSESSNQPQHF
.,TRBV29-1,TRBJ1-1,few,TGCAGCGTTGACAGTAGCTTGAACACTGAAGCTTTCTTT,CSVDSSLNTEAFF
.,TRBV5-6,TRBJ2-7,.,TGTGCCAGCAGCTTAACGGGGTACCCCTACGAGCAGTACTTC,CASSLTGYPYEQYF
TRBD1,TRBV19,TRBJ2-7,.,TGTGCCAGTAGTATAAGGAGAGGTCCAGGGGGCTACGAGCAGTACTTC,CASSIRRGPGGYEQYF
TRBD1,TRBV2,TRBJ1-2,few,TGTGCCAGCAGGGACAGGGGGGCCTATGGCTACACCTTC,CASRDRGAYGYTF
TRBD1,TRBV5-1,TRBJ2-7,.,TGCGCCAGCAGCCCTTCCCTACAGGGGGCCACCTACGAGCAGTACTTC,CASSPSLQGATYEQYF
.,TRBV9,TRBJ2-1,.,TGTGCCAGCAGCTTAGTGCACACTAGCCCTTCCTACAATGAGCAGTTCTTC,CASSLVHTSPSYNEQFF
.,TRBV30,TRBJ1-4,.,TGTGCCTGGAGTCAGGGTGCAACTAATGAAAAACTGTTTTTT,CAWSQGATNEKLFF
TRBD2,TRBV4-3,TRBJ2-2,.,TGCGCCAGCAGCCAAGAAGTGTCTAGCGGGGTTTACACCGGGGAGCTGTTTTTT,CASSQEVSSGVYTGELFF
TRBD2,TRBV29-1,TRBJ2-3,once,TGCAGCGTTGTATCCGGACTAGCGGGGGGTGATACGCAGTATTTT,CSVVSGLAGGDTQYF
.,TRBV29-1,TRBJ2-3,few,TGCAGCGTTCGAACCATAGCCGGCCCTAGCACAGATACGCAGTATTTT,CSVRTIAGPSTDTQYF
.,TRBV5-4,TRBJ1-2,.,TGTGCCAGCAGCCCAGGGGTTTATGGCTACACCTTC,CASSPGVYGYTF
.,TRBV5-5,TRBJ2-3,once,TGTGCCAGCAGCCAACGGGGAGTCGTCCCTCCGGATACGCAGTATTTT,CASSQRGVVPPDTQYF
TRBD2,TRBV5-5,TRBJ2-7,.,TGTGCCAGCAGCCACGGGAGCGGGGGCACCTCCTACGAGCAGTACTTC,CASSHGSGGTSYEQYF